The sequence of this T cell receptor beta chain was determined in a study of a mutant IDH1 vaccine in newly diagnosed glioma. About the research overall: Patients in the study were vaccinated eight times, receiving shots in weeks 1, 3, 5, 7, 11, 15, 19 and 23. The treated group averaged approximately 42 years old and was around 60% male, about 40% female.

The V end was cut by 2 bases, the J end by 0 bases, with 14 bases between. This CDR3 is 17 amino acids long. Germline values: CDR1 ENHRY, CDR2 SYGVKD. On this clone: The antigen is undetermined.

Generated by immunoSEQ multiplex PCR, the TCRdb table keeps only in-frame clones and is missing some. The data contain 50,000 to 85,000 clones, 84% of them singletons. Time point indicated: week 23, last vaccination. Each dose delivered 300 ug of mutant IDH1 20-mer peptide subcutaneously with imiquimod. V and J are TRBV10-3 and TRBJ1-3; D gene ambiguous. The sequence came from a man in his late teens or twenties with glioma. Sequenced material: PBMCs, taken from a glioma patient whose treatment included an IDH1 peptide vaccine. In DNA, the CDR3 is TGTGCCATCAGTGAGCAAGACCTAACGCCCTCTGGAAACACCATATATTTT. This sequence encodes CAISEQDLTPSGNTIYF.